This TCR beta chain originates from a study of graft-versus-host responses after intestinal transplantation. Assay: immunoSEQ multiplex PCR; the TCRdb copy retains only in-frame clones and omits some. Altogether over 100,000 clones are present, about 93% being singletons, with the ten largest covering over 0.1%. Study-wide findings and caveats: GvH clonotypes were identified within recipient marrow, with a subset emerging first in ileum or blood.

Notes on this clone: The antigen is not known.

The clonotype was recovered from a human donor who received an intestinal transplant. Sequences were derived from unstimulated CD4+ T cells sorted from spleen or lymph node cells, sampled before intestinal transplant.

The CDR3 DNA sequence: TGTGCCAGCAGCCCAGGACGGACTAACAATGAGCAGTTCTTC. Its protein product is CASSPGRTNNEQFF. The V gene is TRBV7-2, the J gene TRBJ2-1; D is possibly TRBD2 (6 bases). This CDR3 comprises 14 residues. Trimming took off 5 bases at V and 5 bases at J, with 13 bases between the two ends. The germline CDR1 and CDR2 sequences are SGHTA and FQGNSA.